This paragraph covers one TCR beta chain sequence. Its antigen is undetermined. This CDR3 is built from 12 residues. Between the trimmed V and J ends, which lost 3 bases and 2 bases, there was a span of 4 bases. The germline V gene has CDR1 KGHSH and CDR2 LQKENI. These data belong to a study of T-cell reconstitution after alpha-beta-depleted transplantation in children. Study outcomes and limitations: Several hundred expanded graft clones reportedly were the source of alpha-beta T cells about two months after transplant.

Unique molecular identifiers were built into the TCRbeta library. In TCRdb, the PCR reads were re-called with MiXCR into one record per CDR3 protein. This table holds 500,000 to 650,000 distinct CDR3 sequences, roughly 13% found once. This sample comprised PBMCs, mostly from graft donor cells, obtained 360 days after TCRalphabeta/CD19-depleted stem cell transplant. This clonotype originated in a male patient aged 10 to 17 who had a stem cell transplant for acute myeloid leukemia, so the T cells may come from the graft donor. The chain has TRBV18 and TRBJ2-5; D call uncertain. CDR3 coding DNA: TGTGCCAGCTCACCGTCTCAAGAGACCCAGTACTTC. Translated: CASSPSQETQYF.